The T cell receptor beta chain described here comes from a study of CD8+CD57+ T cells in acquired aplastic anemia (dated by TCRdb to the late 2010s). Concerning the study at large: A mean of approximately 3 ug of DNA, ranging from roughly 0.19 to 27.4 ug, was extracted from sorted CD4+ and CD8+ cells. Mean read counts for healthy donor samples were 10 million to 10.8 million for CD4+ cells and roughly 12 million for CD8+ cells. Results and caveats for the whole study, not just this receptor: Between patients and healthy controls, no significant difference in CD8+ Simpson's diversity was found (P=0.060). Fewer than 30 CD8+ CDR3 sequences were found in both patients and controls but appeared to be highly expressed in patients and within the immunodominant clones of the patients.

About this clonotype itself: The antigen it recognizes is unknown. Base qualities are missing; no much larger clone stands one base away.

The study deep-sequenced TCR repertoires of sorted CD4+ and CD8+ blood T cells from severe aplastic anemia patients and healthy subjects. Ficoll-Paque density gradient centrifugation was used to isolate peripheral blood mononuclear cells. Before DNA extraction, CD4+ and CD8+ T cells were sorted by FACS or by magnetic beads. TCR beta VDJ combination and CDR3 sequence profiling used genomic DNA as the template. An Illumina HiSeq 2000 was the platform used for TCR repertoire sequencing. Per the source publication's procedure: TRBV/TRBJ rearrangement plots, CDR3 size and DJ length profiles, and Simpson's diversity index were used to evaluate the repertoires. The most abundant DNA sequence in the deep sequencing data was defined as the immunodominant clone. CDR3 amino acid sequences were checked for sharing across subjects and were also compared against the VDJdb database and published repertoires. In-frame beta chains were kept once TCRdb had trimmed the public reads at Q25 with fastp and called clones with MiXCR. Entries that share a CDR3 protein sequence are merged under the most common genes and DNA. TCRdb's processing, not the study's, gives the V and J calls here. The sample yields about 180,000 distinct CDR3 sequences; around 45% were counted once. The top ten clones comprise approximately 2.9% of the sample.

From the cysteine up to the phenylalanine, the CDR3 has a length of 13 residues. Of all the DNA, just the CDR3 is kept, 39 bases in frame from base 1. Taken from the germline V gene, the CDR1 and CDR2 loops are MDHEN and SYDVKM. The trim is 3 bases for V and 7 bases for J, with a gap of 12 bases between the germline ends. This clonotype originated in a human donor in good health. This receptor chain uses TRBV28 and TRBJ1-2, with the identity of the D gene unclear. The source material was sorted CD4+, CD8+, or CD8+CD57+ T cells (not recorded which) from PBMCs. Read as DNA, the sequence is TGTGCCAGCAGTTTTGGAAATCTTCTTGGCTACACCTTC. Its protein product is CASSFGNLLGYTF.